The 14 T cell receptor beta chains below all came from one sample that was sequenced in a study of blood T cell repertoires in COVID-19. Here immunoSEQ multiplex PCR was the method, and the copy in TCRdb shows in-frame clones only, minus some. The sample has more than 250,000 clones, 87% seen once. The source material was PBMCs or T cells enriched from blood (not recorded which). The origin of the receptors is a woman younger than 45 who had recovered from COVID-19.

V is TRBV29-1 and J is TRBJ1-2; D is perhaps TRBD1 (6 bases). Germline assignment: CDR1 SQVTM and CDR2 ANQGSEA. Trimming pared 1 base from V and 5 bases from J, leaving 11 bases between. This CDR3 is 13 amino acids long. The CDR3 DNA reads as TGCAGCGTTGAAGTGGGGGCCGTATATGGCTACACCTTC. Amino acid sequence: CSVEVGAVYGYTF.

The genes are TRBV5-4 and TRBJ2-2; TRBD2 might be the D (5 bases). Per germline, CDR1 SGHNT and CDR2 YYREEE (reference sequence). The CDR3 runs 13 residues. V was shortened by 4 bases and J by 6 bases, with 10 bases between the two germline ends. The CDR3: CASSPDSAGELFF. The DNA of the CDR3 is TGTGCCAGCAGCCCGGACTCGGCCGGGGAGCTGTTTTTT.

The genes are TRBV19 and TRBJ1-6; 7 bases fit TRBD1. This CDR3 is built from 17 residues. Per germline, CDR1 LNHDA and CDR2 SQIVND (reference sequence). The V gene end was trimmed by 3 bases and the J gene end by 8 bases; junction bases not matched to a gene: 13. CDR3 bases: TGTGCCAGTAGTATTCTTGGAACAGGGGTTGTGGATTCACCCCTCCACTTT. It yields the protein CASSILGTGVVDSPLHF.

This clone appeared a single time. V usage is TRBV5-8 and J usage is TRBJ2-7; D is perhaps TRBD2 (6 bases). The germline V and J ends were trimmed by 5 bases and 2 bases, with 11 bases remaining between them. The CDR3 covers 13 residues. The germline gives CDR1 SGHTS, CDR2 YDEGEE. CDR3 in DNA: TGTGCCAGCAGAGGGGACTTACCCTACGAGCAGTACTTC. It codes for CASRGDLPYEQYF.

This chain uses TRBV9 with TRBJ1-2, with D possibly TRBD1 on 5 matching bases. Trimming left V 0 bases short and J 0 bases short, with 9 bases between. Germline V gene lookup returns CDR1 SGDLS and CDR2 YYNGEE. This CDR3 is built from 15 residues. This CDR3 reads CASSVEGRANYGYTF. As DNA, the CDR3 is TGTGCCAGCAGCGTAGAGGGGCGCGCTAACTATGGCTACACCTTC. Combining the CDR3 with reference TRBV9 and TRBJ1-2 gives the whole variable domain DSGVTQTPKHLITATGQRVTLRCSPRSGDLSVYWYQQSLDQGLQFLIQYYNGEERAKGNILERFSAQQFPDLHSELNLSSLELGDSALYFCASSVEGRANYGYTFGSGTRLTVV.

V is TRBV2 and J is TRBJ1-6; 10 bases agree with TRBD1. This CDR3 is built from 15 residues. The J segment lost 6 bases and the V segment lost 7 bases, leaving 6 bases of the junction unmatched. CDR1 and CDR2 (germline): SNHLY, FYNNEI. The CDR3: CASTVRDRGNSPLHF. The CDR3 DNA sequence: TGTGCCAGCACCGTCCGGGACAGGGGTAATTCACCCCTCCACTTT.

The CDR3 coding sequence is TGTGCCAGCGGCCGGGGACAGGGTCGATTCTCCTACGAGCAGTACTTC. This encodes CASGRGQGRFSYEQYF. The chain uses TRBV2 and TRBJ2-7, with TRBD1 matching 9 bases. This CDR3 contains 16 residues. V trimming: 8 bases; J trimming: 0 bases; junction bases outside the gene matches: 11. From germline, CDR1 is SNHLY and CDR2 FYNNEI.

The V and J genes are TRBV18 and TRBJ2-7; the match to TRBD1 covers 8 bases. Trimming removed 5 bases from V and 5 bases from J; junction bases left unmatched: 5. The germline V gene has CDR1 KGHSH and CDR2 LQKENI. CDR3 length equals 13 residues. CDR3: CASSTGQGDEQYF. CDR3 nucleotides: TGTGCCAGCTCAACTGGACAGGGTGACGAGCAGTACTTC.

The CDR3 DNA reads as TGTGCCAGCAGTGAAGACCTGTCAGTCGCAGGCGGGGAGCTGTTTTTT. Translating it yields CASSEDLSVAGGELFF. The rearrangement joins TRBV2 to TRBJ2-2; no clear D gene. V dropped 1 base and J dropped 7 bases, with 16 bases sitting between them. CDR1 and CDR2 (germline): SNHLY, FYNNEI. This CDR3 contains 16 residues.

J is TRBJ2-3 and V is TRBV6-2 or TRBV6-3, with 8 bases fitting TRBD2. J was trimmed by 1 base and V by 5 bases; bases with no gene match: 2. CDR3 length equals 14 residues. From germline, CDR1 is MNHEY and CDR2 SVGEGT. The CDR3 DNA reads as TGTGCCAGCAGTGATAGCGGGGGCACAGATACGCAGTATTTT. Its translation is CASSDSGGTDTQYF.

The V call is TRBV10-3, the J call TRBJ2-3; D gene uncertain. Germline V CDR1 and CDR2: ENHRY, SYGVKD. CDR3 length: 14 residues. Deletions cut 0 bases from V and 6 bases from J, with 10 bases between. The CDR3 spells CAISESTSRDTQYF. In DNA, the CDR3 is TGTGCCATCAGTGAGTCGACGTCGAGGGATACGCAGTATTTT.

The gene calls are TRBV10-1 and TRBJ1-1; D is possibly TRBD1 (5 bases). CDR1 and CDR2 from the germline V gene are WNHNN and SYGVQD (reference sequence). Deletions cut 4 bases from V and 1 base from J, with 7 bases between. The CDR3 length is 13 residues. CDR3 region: CASSGGGNTEAFF. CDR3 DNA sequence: TGCGCCAGCAGTGGGGGGGGGAACACTGAAGCTTTCTTT.

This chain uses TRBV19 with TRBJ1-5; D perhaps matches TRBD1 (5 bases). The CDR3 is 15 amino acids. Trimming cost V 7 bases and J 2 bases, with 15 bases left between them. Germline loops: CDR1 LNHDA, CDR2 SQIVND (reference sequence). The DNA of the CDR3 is TGTGCCAGTATCCGGAGGGGAGAAGGCAATCAGCCCCAGCATTTT. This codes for CASIRRGEGNQPQHF. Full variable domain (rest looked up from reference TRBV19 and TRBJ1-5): DGGITQSPKYLFRKEGQNVTLSCEQNLNHDAMYWYRQDPGQGLRLIYYSQIVNDFQKGDIAEGYSVSREKKESFPLTVTSAQKNPTAFYLCASIRRGEGNQPQHFGDGTRLSIL.

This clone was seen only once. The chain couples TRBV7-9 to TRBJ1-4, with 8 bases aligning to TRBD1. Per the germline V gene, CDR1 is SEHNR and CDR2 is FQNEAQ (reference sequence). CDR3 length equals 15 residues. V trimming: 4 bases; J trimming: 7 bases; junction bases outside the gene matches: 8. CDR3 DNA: TGTGCCAGCAGCTCAGGCGACAGGGGCGGTGAAAAACTGTTTTTT. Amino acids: CASSSGDRGGEKLFF. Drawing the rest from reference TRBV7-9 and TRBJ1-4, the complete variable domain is DTGVSQNPRHKITKRGQNVTFRCDPISEHNRLYWYRQTLGQGPEFLTYFQNEAQLEKSRLLSDRFSAERPKGSFSTLEIQRTEQGDSAMYLCASSSGDRGGEKLFFGSGTQLSVL.